This record looks at one T cell receptor (beta chain) sequence and its context. Its target is not known. These data belong to a study of neoadjuvant anti-PD-1 for oral cavity cancer. At the level of the study: Patients mostly received three to four biweekly nivolumab doses at 3 mg/kg before surgery. Around day 43, patients without progression received a fourth nivolumab dose before surgery.

The assay was immunoSEQ multiplex PCR, and TCRdb's table has in-frame clones only and misses some. The sample records over 10,000 clones, 55% to 70% being singletons. Points from the study as a whole: Treg/Th17 ratio rose with pretreatment blood and fell with post-treatment tumor TCRbeta clonality.

These newly diagnosed stage II-IVA oral cavity squamous cell carcinoma patients had no prior systemic or radiation treatment. The V gene's germline CDR1 is SEHNR and CDR2 FQNEAQ (reference sequence). With 3 bases removed from V and 4 bases from J, the gap between germline ends came to 14 bases. The CDR3 is 15 amino acids. This specimen consisted of tumor tissue, obtained before nivolumab (anti-PD-1) treatment. The V and J genes are TRBV7-9 and TRBJ2-3; either TRBD1 or TRBD2 may fit D (5 bases each). The receptor was derived from a person aged 35-80 years with oral cavity squamous cell carcinoma. The donor label of this sample is uncertain. CDR3 loop: CASSFEGQGADTQYF. DNA for the CDR3: TGTGCCAGCAGCTTTGAGGGGCAGGGAGCAGATACGCAGTATTTT.